This T cell receptor (beta chain) was captured in a study of T-cell reconstitution after alpha-beta-depleted transplantation in children listed by TCRdb under 2016. About the full investigation: Using TCR repertoire profiling, the study quantitatively followed how T-cell immune reconstitution unfolded in children after TCRalphabeta/CD19-depleted allogeneic hematopoietic cell transplantation.

The CDR3 has 15 amino acids, counting the end cysteine and phenylalanine. Only the CDR3 DNA stays, 45 bases, in frame from base 1. Taken from the germline V gene, the CDR1 and CDR2 loops are SGHAT and FQNNGV. Clipping removes 8 bases from V and 2 bases from J, with 9 as the unmatched junction base count. A note on this clonotype: Its antigen target is currently unknown. No per-base quality is available; no much larger clone lies one base away.

Library preparation was by PCR. The sample was run on an Illumina HiSeq 2500. To normalize quantification of the TCRbeta repertoire, the TCR libraries were built with molecular barcoding that relied on unique molecular identifiers. The raw public data were reprocessed by TCRdb itself: fastp quality trimming at Q25, MiXCR clonotype calling, in-frame beta chains only. Merged by CDR3 protein, the rows form single entries marked with the most common genes and DNA. The sample yields 350,000 to 400,000 distinct CDR3 sequences; around 21% were counted once. Over 3.5% of the sample belongs to the ten largest clones.

The specimen comprised PBMCs from the stem cell graft donor, sampled from the stem cell graft. This receptor was taken from a human donor who donated a stem cell graft to a child with acute myeloid leukemia. The sequence is built from TRBV11-2 and TRBJ2-1, with 7 bases matching TRBD1. The sequence in DNA is TGTGCCAGCCTCCGACAGGGAAGCCCCTACAATGAGCAGTTCTTC. Its translation is CASLRQGSPYNEQFF.